Each of the 18 T cell receptor beta chains below was sequenced from the same sample in a study of blood T cell repertoires in COVID-19. Libraries were prepared by immunoSEQ multiplex PCR; TCRdb keeps only in-frame clonotypes and omits some of them. Of 150,000 to 160,000 clones listed, around 84% are singletons. The sequencing sample was made of peripheral blood. The receptor source for this set is a man aged 80 or over with acute or convalescent COVID-19.

The chain employs TRBV19 and TRBJ2-6; tentatively, D is TRBD1 (6 bases). CDR1 is LNHDA and CDR2 is SQIVND in the germline V gene (reference sequence). The CDR3 spans 16 residues. V was shortened by 6 bases and J by 1 base, with 13 bases between the two germline ends. This CDR3 is CASRRQTGSGANVLTF. Written as DNA, the CDR3 is TGTGCCAGTAGGCGCCAGACAGGTTCTGGGGCCAACGTCCTGACTTTC.

This chain links TRBV5-1 with TRBJ1-1; 7 bases line up with TRBD1. CDR1 is SGHRS and CDR2 is YFSETQ in the germline V gene. The CDR3 extends over 15 amino acids. V was clipped by 3 bases and J by 4 bases; unmatched bases: 9. CDR3 coding DNA: TGCGCCAGCAGCTCAACTACAGGGGTGAGCACTGAAGCTTTCTTT. Translation: CASSSTTGVSTEAFF.

This chain joins TRBV6-1 and TRBJ1-1; the D gene is possibly TRBD1 (5 bases). V was cut by 2 bases and J by 9 bases, with 13 bases left in between. This CDR3 has 13 residues. The germline gives CDR1 MNHNS, CDR2 SASEGT. This chain's CDR3 is CASSETEGIQAFF. CDR3 in DNA: TGTGCCAGCAGTGAAACGGAGGGGATTCAAGCTTTCTTT.

The chain combines TRBV10-1 with TRBJ2-1; 14 bases are a match to TRBD2. The V and J ends lost 4 bases and 6 bases, in that order; junction bases with no gene match: 8. The germline V gene encodes CDR1 WNHNN and CDR2 SYGVQD (reference sequence). This CDR3 spans 17 amino acids. The CDR3 nucleotides are TGCGCCAGCAGTGCGAAGACTAGCGGGGGGGTATTCAATGAGCAGTTCTTC. Its translation: CASSAKTSGGVFNEQFF.

The rearrangement links TRBV24-1 to TRBJ1-2, with D unresolved. Germline V gene sequence: CDR1 KGHDR, CDR2 SFDVKD. CDR3 length: 16 amino acids. Trimming removed 3 bases at V and 3 bases at J, with 16 bases between. CDR3 sequence reads: CATSDPLNGYDYGYTF. Written as DNA, the CDR3 is TGTGCCACCAGTGATCCGCTTAACGGGTATGACTATGGCTACACCTTC.

This clone was seen a handful of times. The J gene is TRBJ1-2, the V gene TRBV7-8, with D possibly matching TRBD1 (6 bases). In germline, CDR1 is SGHVS, CDR2 FQNEAQ. The V end was cut by 5 bases, the J end by 13 bases, with 23 bases between. The CDR3 loop spans 14 amino acids. Written as DNA, the CDR3 is TGTGCCAGCAGCCCCCCTCGGACAGCCAGGAAGTGCACCTTC. It specifies CASSPPRTARKCTF.

Only a few counts were recorded for this clone. The chain has TRBV5-4 and TRBJ1-1; D is perhaps TRBD1 (5 bases). Germline CDR1 reads SGHNT; CDR2 reads YYREEE (reference sequence). Trimming took off 0 bases at V and 5 bases at J, with 14 bases between the two ends. The CDR3 extends over 15 amino acids. The CDR3 coding sequence is TGTGCCAGCAGCTTGGATGGAGGGGAGGGAACTGAAGCTTTCTTT. This codes for CASSLDGGEGTEAFF.

The rearrangement links TRBV19 to TRBJ1-4; 8 nucleotides agree with TRBD1. CDR1 and CDR2 from the germline V gene are LNHDA and SQIVND (reference sequence). V was clipped by 5 bases and J by 8 bases; unmatched bases: 7. This CDR3 has 14 amino acids. The CDR3 bases are TGTGCCAGTAGTTCCATGGACAGGGACGAAAAACTGTTTTTT. Translated, it gives CASSSMDRDEKLFF.

The rearrangement joins TRBV5-1 to TRBJ1-1; tentative D call: TRBD1 (5 bases). V lost 2 bases and J lost 1, with 12 bases in between. CDR3 length: 15 amino acids. Germline loops: CDR1 SGHRS, CDR2 YFSETQ. The CDR3 bases are TGCGCCAGCAGCTTTGATGGACAACCGAACACTGAAGCTTTCTTT. It translates to CASSFDGQPNTEAFF. Full variable domain (rest looked up from reference TRBV5-1 and TRBJ1-1): KAGVTQTPRYLIKTRGQQVTLSCSPISGHRSVSWYQQTPGQGLQFLFEYFSETQRNKGNFPGRFSGRQFSNSRSEMNVSTLELGDSALYLCASSFDGQPNTEAFFGQGTRLTVV.

The chain has TRBV11-3 and TRBJ2-7; the match to TRBD1 covers 9 bases. CDR1 is SGHNT and CDR2 is YENEEA in the germline V gene. The CDR3 is 15 residues long. The V segment lost 5 bases and the J segment 3 bases; nucleotides outside the gene matches: 8. The CDR3 nucleotides read TGTGCCAGCAGCCCCTCCCGGGACAGGGACTACGAGCAGTACTTC. As protein: CASSPSRDRDYEQYF.

The chain couples TRBV5-1 to TRBJ1-6, with D perhaps TRBD1 (6 bases). The CDR3 is 14 amino acids. V dropped 5 bases and J dropped 7 bases, with 13 bases sitting between them. Per the germline V gene, CDR1 is SGHRS and CDR2 is YFSETQ. CDR3 in amino acids: CASSSGDLNSPLHF. CDR3 nucleotides: TGCGCCAGCAGTTCAGGGGACCTAAATTCACCCCTCCACTTT. The whole variable domain, remainder taken from reference TRBV5-1 and TRBJ1-6, is KAGVTQTPRYLIKTRGQQVTLSCSPISGHRSVSWYQQTPGQGLQFLFEYFSETQRNKGNFPGRFSGRQFSNSRSEMNVSTLELGDSALYLCASSSGDLNSPLHFGNGTRLTVT.

V usage is TRBV3-1 (or the pseudogene TRBV3-2) and J usage is TRBJ1-5; no clear D. V was trimmed by 1 base and J by 10 bases, leaving 8 bases between them. The CDR3 is 12 residues long. The V gene's germline CDR1 is LGHDT and CDR2 YNNKEL (reference sequence). In DNA form, the CDR3 reads TGTGCCAGCAGCCAAGGTTCCCCACCCCAGCATTTT. This gives the protein CASSQGSPPQHF.

The chain carries TRBV5-1 and TRBJ2-7, with 8 bases lining up with TRBD1. This CDR3 is built from 14 residues. V lost 2 bases to trimming and J lost 7 bases; unmatched junction nucleotides: 8. Germline V gives CDR1 SGHRS, CDR2 YFSETQ. The DNA of the CDR3 is TGCGCCAGCAGCTTACTGGGACAGGCGAGAGAGCAGTACTTC. Its translation is CASSLLGQAREQYF. Complete variable domain (other parts from reference TRBV5-1 and TRBJ2-7): KAGVTQTPRYLIKTRGQQVTLSCSPISGHRSVSWYQQTPGQGLQFLFEYFSETQRNKGNFPGRFSGRQFSNSRSEMNVSTLELGDSALYLCASSLLGQAREQYFGPGTRLTVT.

The chain carries TRBV27 and TRBJ1-2; 9 bases align to TRBD1. J gave up 8 bases and V 6 bases, and 7 bases lay outside the gene matches. Germline V gene sequence: CDR1 MNHEY, CDR2 SMNVEV (reference sequence). This CDR3 is built from 13 residues. The CDR3 is CASRGTGREGYTF. The CDR3 DNA follows: TGTGCCAGCAGAGGGACAGGGCGAGAGGGCTACACCTTC.

The chain recombines TRBV12-3 or TRBV12-4 with TRBJ2-3, with TRBD2 as a possible D gene (6 bases). Trimming cost V 8 bases and J 0 bases, with 9 bases left between them. The CDR3 spans 13 residues. The DNA of the CDR3 is TGTGCCAGCGGCGGGACTAGCACAGATACGCAGTATTTT. This sequence encodes CASGGTSTDTQYF.

The chain has TRBV5-4 and TRBJ1-4, with D perhaps matching TRBD1 (5 bases). Germline loops: CDR1 SGHNT, CDR2 YYREEE (reference sequence). Trimming left V 5 bases short and J 7 bases short, with 18 bases between. CDR3 length: 15 residues. DNA for the CDR3: TGTGCCAGCAGGGCTGGGGGGGGGTCTAGTGAAAAACTGTTTTTT. This encodes CASRAGGGSSEKLFF.

The chain is built from TRBV19 and TRBJ1-2, with TRBD1 matching over 9 bases. V gave up 5 bases and J gave up 2 bases; unmatched junction bases: 6. CDR1 is LNHDA and CDR2 is SQIVND in the germline V gene (reference sequence). The CDR3 is 15 residues long. Written as DNA, the CDR3 is TGTGCCAGTAGTGATAGGGGGACAGGGAACTATGGCTACACCTTC. Translated, it gives CASSDRGTGNYGYTF.

The V call is TRBV5-1, the J call TRBJ2-3, with D perhaps matching TRBD2 (6 bases). This CDR3 is built from 14 residues. V lost 2 bases and J lost 3, with 10 bases in between. Germline V CDR1 and CDR2: SGHRS, YFSETQ. CDR3 sequence (DNA): TGCGCCAGCAGCTTTCGGGGGTTTACAGATACGCAGTATTTT. The encoded protein is CASSFRGFTDTQYF.